This record concerns one T cell receptor beta chain sequence. What it binds is unknown. The record originates from a study of cytomegalovirus exposure and HLA in healthy donors. The study, taken as a whole, reports: The classifier was said to identify cytomegalovirus status with high specificity and sensitivity. Some public TCRs appeared in many individuals, while most sequences were rare. The tendency of first-cohort TCR clusters to co-occur in the roughly 110 validation repertoires was identified by a subsequent analysis. The study recorded 150 to 200 TCR beta chains that were cytomegalovirus-associated.

Sequencing used immunoSEQ multiplex PCR; TCRdb keeps in-frame clones, though not all of them. The profile shows 71,000 or so clones, roughly 95% of them singletons. This clonotype was obtained from a woman aged 18 to 35 in good health and CMV-seropositive. Sequencing was carried out using PBMCs.

CDR3 in DNA: TGTGCCAGTAGAATCGTGGGGAGAAGCAATCAGCCCCAGCATTTT. Protein product: CASRIVGRSNQPQHF. This chain links TRBV19 with TRBJ1-5; D remains ambiguous. Germline CDR1 is LNHDA and CDR2 is SQIVND (reference sequence). The germline V and J ends were trimmed by 6 bases and 1 base, with 13 bases remaining between them. This CDR3 contains 15 residues.